The following is a T cell receptor (beta chain) sequence with its context. Profiled with immunoSEQ multiplex PCR; TCRdb holds only in-frame clones, not every one. This sample yields 150,000 to 200,000 clones, of which approximately 87% are seen a single time; roughly 11% belongs to the top ten. The CDR3 runs 14 residues. Germline V gene sequence: CDR1 SGHRS, CDR2 YFSETQ. Trimming removed 1 base at V and 5 bases at J, with 12 bases between. This entry is derived from a study of blood T cell repertoires in COVID-19. The receptor was isolated from a woman in her sixties with COVID-19, enrolled during active disease. This rearrangement joins TRBV5-1 to TRBJ1-2; D is unresolved. What was sequenced was peripheral blood. Here the CDR3 reads CASSLTETQYGYTF. The CDR3 region has the DNA TGCGCCAGCAGCTTGACCGAAACACAATATGGCTACACCTTC.